This is a list of T cell receptor beta chains from one sample in a study of CD8 T cells in Susac syndrome. TCRdb processed the immunoSEQ multiplex PCR reads anew with MiXCR; each CDR3 protein has one entry. The table includes some 150,000 distinct CDR3 sequences, approximately 95% detected once. What was sequenced was CD4+ T cells from PBMCs. These receptors were taken from a human donor with Susac syndrome. CDR3s include the opening cysteine and the closing phenylalanine or tryptophan. A D gene is named only where the DNA matches it firmly. The size field is filled for only some rows; it gives once, few, many or a size class.

NA	TRBV20-1	NA	TRBJ2-5	14	CSAVLYSNQETQYF	TGCAGTGCTGTGCTCTACAGCAACCAAGAGACCCAGTACTTC
NA	TRBV12-3/TRBV12-4	NA	TRBJ2-2	13	CASSHSGTGELFF	TGTGCCAGCAGTCACAGCGGGACCGGGGAGCTGTTTTTT
NA	TRBV7-2	NA	TRBJ2-1	15	CASSVGVGPYNEQFF	TGTGCCAGCAGCGTAGGGGTGGGCCCCTACAATGAGCAGTTCTTC
TRBD1	TRBV18	once	TRBJ1-2	14	CASSPNRGPDGYTF	TGTGCCAGCTCACCAAACAGGGGGCCGGATGGCTACACCTTC
NA	TRBV5-1	NA	TRBJ2-5	14	CASSLEGFQETQYF	TGCGCCAGCAGCTTGGAGGGGTTCCAAGAGACCCAGTACTTC
TRBD2	TRBV6-5	once	TRBJ2-1	13	CASSYQLAGVQFF	TGTGCCAGCAGTTACCAACTAGCGGGGGTTCAGTTCTTC
NA	TRBV4-3	NA	TRBJ2-1	14	CASSQETGHNEQFF	TGCGCCAGCAGCCAAGAAACAGGTCACAATGAGCAGTTCTTC
TRBD2	TRBV7-2	NA	TRBJ2-2	16	CASSLGLAGVTGELFF	TGTGCCAGCAGCTTGGGACTAGCGGGGGTAACCGGGGAGCTGTTTTTT
NA	TRBV7-2	NA	TRBJ2-3	15	CASSLRDSWGDTQYF	TGTGCCAGCAGCTTACGGGACTCGTGGGGAGATACGCAGTATTTT
TRBD1	TRBV7-2	NA	TRBJ1-2	14	CASSLGQGDGGYTF	TGTGCCAGCAGCTTGGGACAGGGCGACGGAGGCTACACCTTC
NA	TRBV24-1	NA	TRBJ2-1	12	CATRGTHNEQFF	TGTGCCACCCGGGGGACGCACAATGAGCAGTTCTTC
NA	TRBV29-1	NA	TRBJ2-1	14	CSVSHRPGGNEQFF	TGCAGCGTTTCTCACAGGCCTGGTGGCAATGAGCAGTTCTTC
NA	TRBV19	NA	TRBJ1-3	15	CASREREARRNTIYF	TGTGCCAGTAGAGAACGCGAGGCCAGACGGAACACCATATATTTT
TRBD2	TRBV15	NA	TRBJ2-3	12	CATSMGGTAEYF	TGTGCCACCAGCATGGGAGGGACTGCCGAGTATTTT
NA	TRBV20-1	NA	TRBJ1-5	14	CSAPGLLGDQPQHF	TGCAGTGCCCCGGGTCTCCTAGGGGATCAGCCCCAGCATTTT